The 23 T cell receptor beta chains below come from one sample, sequenced in a study of T cells in Graves' hyperthyroidism and ophthalmopathy. Using RNA transcripts as the source, TCR beta CDR3 regions were amplified. First-round RT-PCR with HTBI primers amplified the TCR CDR3 region. TCRdb analysed the multiplex PCR reads with MiXCR anew, one entry per CDR3 protein. The table has roughly 500,000 distinct CDR3 sequences, about 45% seen once. Sequenced material: peripheral blood or thyroid tissue (not recorded which). The receptors derive from an adult woman with Graves' disease, either hyperthyroidism or ophthalmopathy (not recorded which).

This clonotype was observed a few times. This sequence joins TRBV20-1 and TRBJ1-1, with D unresolved. With 6 bases removed from V and 8 bases from J, the gap between germline ends came to 16 bases. Germline CDR1 reads DFQATT; CDR2 reads SNEGSKA (reference sequence). There are 12 residues in the CDR3. The DNA for the CDR3 is TGCAGTGCCCTAAAGGGTGCAATCGAAGCTTTCTTT. Translated: CSALKGAIEAFF.

The chain employs TRBV6-1 and TRBJ1-5; maybe TRBD1 (5 bases). CDR1 is MNHNS, CDR2 SASEGT, per germline. CDR3 size: 15 residues. The V gene lost 6 bases and the J gene lost 7 bases, with 19 bases spanning the gap. The CDR3 is CASSATLGGWQPQHF. In DNA form, the CDR3 reads TGTGCCAGCAGCGCGACACTGGGGGGGTGGCAGCCCCAGCATTTT.

This clonotype was counted many times. CDR3 sequence (DNA): TGTGCCAGCAGCTTCGATCTCGTGAACACTGAAGCTTTCTTT. This translates into CASSFDLVNTEAFF. This chain joins TRBV5-8 and TRBJ1-1; no clear D gene. Germline-derived CDR1 and CDR2 are SGHTS and YDEGEE. The CDR3 is 14 amino acids. The germline V and J ends were trimmed by 2 bases and 0 bases, with 8 bases remaining between them.

This clonotype was found a few times. The chain combines TRBV29-1 with TRBJ1-1, with D uncertain. CDR1 is SQVTM, CDR2 ANQGSEA, per germline. V was pared by 8 bases and J by 1 base, with 8 bases between. This CDR3 spans 11 amino acids. The CDR3 here is CSLNSNTEAFF. Here the CDR3 DNA reads TGCAGCTTAAATTCGAACACTGAAGCTTTCTTT.

At least ten counts were recorded for this clonotype. The chain carries TRBV7-2 and TRBJ2-5; 10 bases are shared with TRBD2. Germline V gene lookup returns CDR1 SGHTA and CDR2 FQGNSA. Trimming cost V 5 bases and J 4 bases; bases outside gene matches: 4. The CDR3 is 14 residues long. The DNA of the CDR3 is TGTGCCAGCAGCCCTAGCGGGAGTGGAGAGACCCAGTACTTC. Its protein product is CASSPSGSGETQYF.

This clonotype has ten or more counts. The V and J genes are TRBV19 and TRBJ1-6; D might be TRBD1 (6 bases). Germline V gene data show CDR1 as LNHDA and CDR2 as SQIVND (reference sequence). The V end lost 8 bases, the J end lost 7 bases, and 15 bases lay between the germline ends. The CDR3 has 14 residues. CDR3 amino acids: CASEQGLGNSPLHF. CDR3 DNA sequence: TGTGCCAGTGAACAGGGATTAGGGAATTCACCCCTCCACTTT.

The CDR3 is CASSLVVAGDLYEQYF. DNA for the CDR3: TGTGCCAGCAGCTTAGTGGTAGCGGGAGATCTTTACGAGCAGTACTTC. The gene calls are TRBV7-6 and TRBJ2-7; the match to TRBD2 covers 9 bases. The germline V gene encodes CDR1 SGHVS and CDR2 FNYEAQ. This CDR3 has 16 residues. V lost 1 base, J lost 4 bases, and 8 bases stayed unmatched.

The chain is built from TRBV10-3 and TRBJ1-2; D gene unclear. The CDR3 length is 11 residues. Trimming pared 10 bases from V and 4 bases from J, leaving 10 bases between. The germline V gene encodes CDR1 ENHRY and CDR2 SYGVKD. The CDR3 loop is CANGRPYGYTF. The DNA for the CDR3 is TGTGCCAACGGACGGCCCTATGGCTACACCTTC.

The CDR3 DNA reads TGTGCCAGCAGTGAGTTGTCGAACACCGGGGAGCTGTTTTTT. Amino acids: CASSELSNTGELFF. The J gene is TRBJ2-2, the V gene TRBV2; D unclear. Trimming cost V 3 bases and J 0 bases, with 5 bases left between them. Looked up from germline, CDR1 is SNHLY and CDR2 is FYNNEI. CDR3 length equals 14 residues. Full variable domain (missing parts from reference TRBV2 and TRBJ2-2): EPEVTQTPSHQVTQMGQEVILRCVPISNHLYFYWYRQILGQKVEFLVSFYNNEISEKSEIFDDQFSVERPDGSNFTLKIRSTKLEDSAMYFCASSELSNTGELFFGEGSRLTVL.

This clonotype was detected ten times or more. J is TRBJ1-2 and V is TRBV20-1; D is ambiguous. CDR3 size: 14 residues. CDR1 and CDR2 (germline): DFQATT, SNEGSKA (reference sequence). Trimming shortened V by 1 base and J by 5 bases, and 14 bases separated the two germline ends. Written as DNA, the CDR3 is TGCAGTGCTAGAGTCGGCTCCGGGCCATATGGCTACACCTTC. It codes for CSARVGSGPYGYTF.

The chain is built from TRBV7-8 and TRBJ2-5; the match to TRBD1 covers 8 bases. Per the germline V gene, CDR1 is SGHVS and CDR2 is FQNEAQ. The CDR3 runs 15 residues. Trimming at V came to 2 bases and at J to 3 bases, leaving 5 bases not matched to a gene. CDR3 bases: TGTGCCAGCAGCTTACGGGGACAGGTGAAAGAGACCCAGTACTTC. Protein product: CASSLRGQVKETQYF. The full variable domain, in which reference TRBV7-8 and TRBJ2-5 provide the parts outside the CDR3, is GAGVSQSPRYKVAKRGQDVALRCDPISGHVSLFWYQQALGQGPEFLTYFQNEAQLDKSGLPSDRFFAERPEGSVSTLKIQRTQQEDSAVYLCASSLRGQVKETQYFGPGTRLLVL.

With respect to this clonotype: This may arise from a read error, as a much more abundant clone is one base away. V gene TRBV10-3 combines with J gene TRBJ1-1; D is uncertain. CDR1 is ENHRY, CDR2 SYGVKD, per germline. V lost 6 bases and J 7 bases, leaving 15 bases between the germline ends. The CDR3 is made up of 13 amino acids. CDR3 in amino acids: CAISHNTLHEAFF. Here the CDR3 DNA reads TGTGCCATCAGCCACAACACTCTTCATGAAGCTTTCTTT.

This clonotype was counted between two and nine times. A read error may be the cause here, since a much bigger clone is one base away. This chain joins TRBV10-3 and TRBJ1-2; D is perhaps TRBD1 (5 bases). Germline CDR1 and CDR2: ENHRY and SYGVKD. The CDR3 length is 14 residues. V was pared by 5 bases and J by 4 bases, with 14 bases between. CDR3 in DNA: TGTGCCATCAGTCCCCGGGGGAGGGCCTATGGCTACACCTTC. Amino acids: CAISPRGRAYGYTF.

This clonotype showed up just a few times. The gene calls are TRBV28 and TRBJ2-5; 8 bases agree with TRBD2. Germline trimming cut 6 bases from V and 3 bases from J; bases unmatched to any gene: 0. Germline-derived CDR1 and CDR2 are MDHEN and SYDVKM. This CDR3 spans 12 amino acids. The DNA for the CDR3 is TGTGCCAGCAGACTAGCGGAAGAGACCCAGTACTTC. Translation: CASRLAEETQYF.

This clonotype showed up just a few times. One end of the junction does not line up with germline, which may come from a read error. The chain joins TRBV7-2 to TRBJ2-5; 11 nucleotides align to TRBD2. There are 15 residues in the CDR3. Per germline, CDR1 SGHTA and CDR2 FQGNSA. The CDR3: CASSLAGGRQETQYF. In nucleotides, the CDR3 is TGTGCCAGCAGCCTAGCGGGAGGTCGTCAAGAGACCCAGTACTTC. The entire variable domain, with the rest obtained from reference TRBV7-2 and TRBJ2-5, is as follows: GAGVSQSPSNKVTEKGKDVELRCDPISGHTALYWYRQSLGQGLEFLIYFQGNSAPDKSGLPSDRFSAERTGGSVSTLTIQRTQQEDSAVYLCASSLAGGRQETQYFGPGTRLLVL.

This sequence joins TRBV5-1 and TRBJ1-1; 10 bases align to TRBD1. The CDR3 extends over 14 amino acids. From germline, CDR1 is SGHRS and CDR2 YFSETQ. The J segment lost 11 bases and the V segment lost 0 bases, leaving 7 bases of the junction unmatched. CDR3 sequence reads: CASSLDFGTGEAFF. The CDR3 DNA reads as TGCGCCAGCAGCTTGGATTTCGGGACAGGGGAGGCTTTCTTT.

The chain combines TRBV5-4 with TRBJ1-2; D remains unclear. V lost 5 bases, J lost 0 bases, and 11 bases lay in between. Looked up from germline, CDR1 is SGHNT and CDR2 is YYREEE (reference sequence). The CDR3 length is 14 residues. Written as DNA, the CDR3 is TGTGCCAGCAGTGAATTCAAACCTAACTATGGCTACACCTTC. Amino acids: CASSEFKPNYGYTF.

This rearrangement joins TRBV27 to TRBJ2-7, with 9 bases aligning to TRBD1. The CDR3 covers 16 residues. Germline-derived CDR1 and CDR2 are MNHEY and SMNVEV (reference sequence). V lost 3 bases and J lost 5; bases outside the gene matches: 11. CDR3 sequence reads: CASSLTGGTGSDEQYF. The CDR3 DNA is TGTGCCAGCAGTTTGACAGGGGGGACGGGGTCGGACGAGCAGTACTTC.

This sequence joins TRBV14 and TRBJ1-3, with D possibly TRBD1 on 5 matching bases. CDR1 is SGHDN, CDR2 FVKESK, per germline. The CDR3 contains 17 residues. V was shortened by 4 bases and J by 2 bases, with 18 bases between the two germline ends. The CDR3 is CASSPQGLPRAGNTIYF. The CDR3 DNA is TGTGCCAGCAGCCCGCAGGGCCTACCCAGAGCTGGAAACACCATATATTTT. The whole variable domain, filled in from reference TRBV14 and TRBJ1-3, reads EAGVTQFPSHSVIEKGQTVTLRCDPISGHDNLYWYRRVMGKEIKFLLHFVKESKQDESGMPNNRFLAERTGGTYSTLKVQPAELEDSGVYFCASSPQGLPRAGNTIYFGEGSWLTVV.

This clonotype has a count of ten or more. The rearrangement links TRBV2 to TRBJ1-1; no reliable D call. Trimming took 6 bases from V and 5 from J, leaving 10 bases between them. The CDR3 has 12 amino acids. Germline CDR1 is SNHLY and CDR2 is FYNNEI. CDR3 amino acids: CASRGTGTEAFF. The CDR3 bases are TGTGCCAGCAGGGGTACTGGTACTGAAGCTTTCTTT. Full variable domain (remainder filled in from reference TRBV2 and TRBJ1-1): EPEVTQTPSHQVTQMGQEVILRCVPISNHLYFYWYRQILGQKVEFLVSFYNNEISEKSEIFDDQFSVERPDGSNFTLKIRSTKLEDSAMYFCASRGTGTEAFFGQGTRLTVV.

The chain is built from TRBV7-2 and TRBJ2-7, with 7 nucleotides matching TRBD2. V was pared by 3 bases and J by 3 bases, with 8 bases of the junction left unmatched. Germline lookup yields CDR1 SGHTA and CDR2 FQGNSA. The CDR3 is 15 residues long. This CDR3 is CASSFREVQSYEQYF. For the CDR3, the DNA is TGTGCCAGCAGCTTTCGGGAGGTTCAGAGCTACGAGCAGTACTTC.

The count of this clonotype is one. The rearrangement uses TRBV5-1 and TRBJ1-2; the D gene is possibly TRBD1 (5 bases). CDR3 length: 13 amino acids. Germline-derived CDR1 and CDR2 are SGHRS and YFSETQ. The V gene lost 0 bases and the J gene lost 7 bases, with 10 bases spanning the gap. The chain's CDR3 is CASSLVGEAGYTF. CDR3 in DNA: TGCGCCAGCAGCTTGGTGGGGGAGGCTGGCTACACCTTC.

This chain connects TRBV10-3 to TRBJ2-7, with 7 positions matching TRBD2. Germline V lookup: CDR1 ENHRY, CDR2 SYGVKD. This CDR3 spans 13 amino acids. V shed 5 bases and J 6 bases; nucleotides not matched to a gene: 7. The CDR3 protein is CAISRPGGSEQYF. The CDR3 DNA follows: TGTGCCATCAGTCGACCGGGAGGAAGCGAGCAGTACTTC.